The 29 T cell receptor beta chains reported below all come from one sample, sequenced in a study of blood T cell repertoires in COVID-19. Using immunoSEQ multiplex PCR, the repertoire was profiled, and TCRdb retains in-frame clones only, with some absent. The table includes approximately 70,000 clones, more than 75% detected once. The sequenced sample was peripheral blood. All receptors derive from a human donor in a cohort sampled during active COVID-19.

This clone is a singleton in its sample. The J gene is TRBJ1-3, the V gene TRBV28, with TRBD1 as a possible D gene (6 bases). This CDR3 contains 12 residues. The V end lost 6 bases, the J end lost 8 bases, and 11 bases lay between the germline ends. Germline V lookup: CDR1 MDHEN, CDR2 SYDVKM. Here the CDR3 DNA reads TGTGCCAGCAGGACCAGGGGTGACACCATATATTTT. It yields the protein CASRTRGDTIYF.

The CDR3 nucleotides read TGTGCCAGCTCACCGGCGGACTTAGGCAATGAAAAACTGTTTTTT. Amino acid sequence: CASSPADLGNEKLFF. The V gene is TRBV18, the J gene TRBJ1-4; D is undetermined. Deletions cut 3 bases from V and 5 bases from J, with 13 bases between. CDR1 KGHSH and CDR2 LQKENI come from the germline V gene. The CDR3 contains 15 residues.

This chain links TRBV29-1 with TRBJ2-1; 7 bases are a match to TRBD1. The CDR3 is 13 amino acids. The V gene end was trimmed by 4 bases and the J gene end by 8 bases; junction bases not matched to a gene: 8. The germline V gene encodes CDR1 SQVTM and CDR2 ANQGSEA. The CDR3 sequence: CSVARGLSDEQFF. The CDR3 DNA sequence: TGCAGCGTTGCGAGGGGGCTCTCGGATGAGCAGTTCTTC.

The chain couples TRBV5-6 to TRBJ2-7; 9 bases are a match to TRBD2. Per the germline V gene, CDR1 is SGHDT and CDR2 is YYEEEE. The V gene end was trimmed by 4 bases and the J gene end by 4 bases; junction bases not matched to a gene: 9. The CDR3 sequence is 15 residues long. The CDR3 DNA reads as TGTGCCAGCAGCAGGAGACTAGCGGATATTTACGAGCAGTACTTC. Translating gives CASSRRLADIYEQYF.

The J gene is TRBJ1-5, the V gene TRBV30; no clear D. This CDR3 contains 12 residues. Trimming removed 1 base at V and 4 bases at J, with 5 bases between. The germline CDR1 and CDR2 sequences are GTSNPN and SVGIG (reference sequence). In DNA form, the CDR3 reads TGTGCCTGGAGTGGTCTAAATCAGCCCCAGCATTTT. Protein product: CAWSGLNQPQHF. Complete variable domain (other parts from reference TRBV30 and TRBJ1-5): SQTIHQWPATLVQPVGSPLSLECTVEGTSNPNLYWYRQAAGRGLQLLFYSVGIGQISSEVPQNLSASRPQDRQFILSSKKLLLSDSGFYLCAWSGLNQPQHFGDGTRLSIL.

This clone was recorded a few times. Other DNA sequences of this sample code for an identical CDR3. The rearrangement uses TRBV11-2 and TRBJ1-1; the D gene is possibly TRBD1 (5 bases). CDR3 length: 13 amino acids. The germline V gene has CDR1 SGHAT and CDR2 FQNNGV. The germline V and J ends were trimmed by 3 bases and 4 bases, with 9 bases remaining between them. The CDR3 is CASSFGQGTEAFF. CDR3 DNA sequence: TGTGCCAGCAGCTTTGGCCAGGGCACTGAAGCTTTCTTT.

This sequence joins TRBV10-3 and TRBJ1-4; D remains ambiguous. The V gene lost 10 bases and the J gene lost 3 bases, with 12 bases spanning the gap. The CDR3 runs to 13 residues. Germline CDR1 ENHRY, CDR2 SYGVKD. CDR3 coding DNA: TGTGCCACGGCGCGGGGTGCTAATGAAAAACTGTTTTTT. Translating it yields CATARGANEKLFF.

DNA of the CDR3: TGTGCCAGCAGCATGATGGCCGGGAATGAGCAGTTCTTC. Amino acids: CASSMMAGNEQFF. The rearrangement links TRBV7-9 to TRBJ2-1; no firm D call. CDR1 and CDR2 (germline): SEHNR, FQNEAQ (reference sequence). CDR3 length: 13 residues. Trimming stripped 5 bases from V and 7 bases from J, with 12 bases between.

The V and J genes are TRBV5-1 and TRBJ2-2, with D hard to call. V lost 0 bases and J lost 6, with 9 bases in between. CDR1 SGHRS and CDR2 YFSETQ come from the germline V gene. The CDR3 contains 14 residues. The CDR3 DNA reads TGCGCCAGCAGCTTGGTAGGCAGCGCCGGGGAGCTGTTTTTT. Residues: CASSLVGSAGELFF.

This chain connects TRBV15 to TRBJ2-3, with 7 bases matching TRBD2. Per germline, CDR1 LNHNV and CDR2 YYDKDF (reference sequence). CDR3 size: 16 residues. Trimming took 6 bases from V and 6 from J; bases not matched to a gene: 15. In DNA form, the CDR3 reads TGTGCCACCAGTTTGGGGTCGACTAGCCACGCGGATACGCAGTATTTT. Translated, it gives CATSLGSTSHADTQYF.

V usage is TRBV19 and J usage is TRBJ1-4; 9 nucleotides agree with TRBD1. This CDR3 spans 17 amino acids. The ends lost 5 bases at V and 5 bases at J; junction bases unmatched: 12. CDR1 and CDR2 from the germline V gene are LNHDA and SQIVND (reference sequence). The CDR3 here is CASSYGTGYGENEKLFF. CDR3 sequence (DNA): TGTGCCAGTAGTTACGGGACAGGGTATGGGGAGAATGAAAAACTGTTTTTT.

This clone was detected many times. The rearrangement joins TRBV7-9 to TRBJ1-1; no clear D gene. This CDR3 is built from 15 residues. Looked up from germline, CDR1 is SEHNR and CDR2 is FQNEAQ (reference sequence). Trimming removed 7 bases at V and 0 bases at J, with 15 bases between. This chain's CDR3 is CASIPKRRLNTEAFF. The CDR3, as DNA: TGTGCCAGCATCCCCAAGAGGCGGCTGAACACTGAAGCTTTCTTT.

The genes are TRBV2 and TRBJ2-7; 10 bases are shared with TRBD2. The CDR3 consists of 17 residues. The ends lost 4 bases at V and 1 base at J; junction bases unmatched: 10. Germline CDR1 SNHLY, CDR2 FYNNEI. This CDR3 is CASSGLAGESFSYEQYV. In nucleotides, the CDR3 is TGTGCCAGCAGTGGGCTAGCGGGAGAGTCTTTTTCCTACGAGCAGTACGTC.

The chain carries TRBV2 and TRBJ1-1; unclear D gene. The V and J ends lost 4 bases and 0 bases respectively, with 6 bases between them. CDR1 is SNHLY and CDR2 is FYNNEI in the germline V gene. The CDR3 runs to 13 residues. The CDR3 reads CASSAEMNTEAFF. In nucleotides, the CDR3 is TGTGCCAGCAGTGCAGAAATGAACACTGAAGCTTTCTTT.

The genes are TRBV2 and TRBJ2-3; D is possibly TRBD2 (6 bases). Trimming stripped 8 bases from V and 4 bases from J, with 22 bases between. This CDR3 is built from 16 residues. Germline values: CDR1 SNHLY, CDR2 FYNNEI. The CDR3 bases are TGTGCCAGCCTGCCCTTGGGGGGTACCCAGGCAGATACGCAGTATTTT. This codes for CASLPLGGTQADTQYF. The whole variable domain, remainder taken from reference TRBV2 and TRBJ2-3, is EPEVTQTPSHQVTQMGQEVILRCVPISNHLYFYWYRQILGQKVEFLVSFYNNEISEKSEIFDDQFSVERPDGSNFTLKIRSTKLEDSAMYFCASLPLGGTQADTQYFGPGTRLTVL.

The sample holds a few counts of this clone. This CDR3 is CAISENWSSYNSPLHF. The CDR3, as DNA: TGTGCCATCAGTGAAAACTGGAGCTCCTATAATTCACCCCTCCACTTT. The chain links TRBV10-3 to TRBJ1-6, with D unresolved. The germline V gene encodes CDR1 ENHRY and CDR2 SYGVKD. The CDR3 has 16 residues. V was trimmed by 3 bases and J by 0 bases, leaving 9 bases between them.

This clone was picked up one time. The chain is built from TRBV30 and TRBJ1-4; unclear D gene. Trimming removed 0 bases at V and 7 bases at J, with 12 bases between. The CDR3 is made up of 14 amino acids. From germline, CDR1 is GTSNPN and CDR2 SVGIG (reference sequence). The CDR3, as DNA: TGTGCCTGGAGTGTACCTTCCGGGTCTGAAAAACTGTTTTTT. Protein product: CAWSVPSGSEKLFF.

This chain uses TRBV5-8 with TRBJ1-2; the match to TRBD1 covers 9 bases. CDR3 length equals 15 residues. V shed 0 bases and J 0 bases; nucleotides not matched to a gene: 0. CDR1 is SGHTS, CDR2 YDEGEE, per germline. DNA of the CDR3: TGTGCCAGCAGCTTGGGGGACAGGGCTAACTATGGCTACACCTTC. This encodes CASSLGDRANYGYTF.

This chain joins TRBV7-6 and TRBJ1-3; D is ambiguous. In germline, CDR1 is SGHVS, CDR2 FNYEAQ. V was pared by 7 bases and J by 4 bases, with 8 bases between. This CDR3 is built from 12 residues. CDR3 protein: CASMEDGNTIYF. The CDR3 region has the DNA TGTGCCAGCATGGAGGACGGAAACACCATATATTTT.

Here the CDR3 reads CASSPGQSNYGYTF. The DNA for the CDR3 is TGCGCCAGCAGCCCGGGACAGTCGAACTATGGCTACACCTTC. V and J are TRBV4-1 and TRBJ1-2; 7 nucleotides match TRBD1. Germline loops: CDR1 MGHRA, CDR2 YSYEKL. CDR3 length: 14 amino acids. The ends lost 4 bases at V and 2 bases at J; junction bases unmatched: 4.

This chain connects TRBV4-2 to TRBJ2-1; the match to TRBD2 covers 7 bases. The CDR3 runs to 17 residues. The J segment lost 3 bases and the V segment lost 1 base, leaving 9 bases of the junction unmatched. The V gene's germline CDR1 is LGHNA and CDR2 YNFKEQ. For the CDR3, the DNA is TGTGCCAGCAGCCAAGGGGCGGGAGAAGGAAACTACAATGAGCAGTTCTTC. Its protein product is CASSQGAGEGNYNEQFF.

There are a few counts of this clone. The V gene is TRBV28, the J gene TRBJ2-1, with 10 bases lining up with TRBD2. Germline V CDR1 and CDR2: MDHEN, SYDVKM. This CDR3 has 14 residues. V gave up 7 bases and J gave up 4 bases; unmatched junction bases: 4. The CDR3 sequence: CASILTSGYNEQFF. In DNA form, the CDR3 reads TGTGCCAGCATCTTGACTAGCGGGTACAATGAGCAGTTCTTC.

The gene calls are TRBV28 and TRBJ2-7; TRBD2 matches at 9 bases. The germline CDR1 and CDR2 sequences are MDHEN and SYDVKM. V was clipped by 6 bases and J by 6 bases; unmatched bases: 9. The CDR3 has 14 amino acids. The DNA of the CDR3 is TGTGCCAGCAGAGCCGGGGGGACTAGCACCGAGCAGTACGTC. Protein: CASRAGGTSTEQYV.

This clone occurred a few times. This chain connects TRBV7-2 to TRBJ2-3; 11 bases fit TRBD2. Germline loops: CDR1 SGHTA, CDR2 FQGNSA. The CDR3 contains 15 residues. The V and J ends lost 3 bases and 4 bases, in that order; junction bases with no gene match: 3. The CDR3 DNA reads as TGTGCCAGCAGCTTTAGCGGGAGGGCAGCAGATACGCAGTATTTT. The encoded protein is CASSFSGRAADTQYF.

This chain joins TRBV9 and TRBJ1-2; perhaps TRBD1 as D (5 bases). Germline CDR1 SGDLS, CDR2 YYNGEE. The CDR3 runs to 14 residues. Trimming shortened V by 0 bases and J by 4 bases, and 10 bases separated the two germline ends. CDR3 sequence (DNA): TGTGCCAGCAGCGTAGATCAGGGACTCTATGGCTACACCTTC. It codes for CASSVDQGLYGYTF.

The rearrangement links TRBV7-2 to TRBJ2-7; tentative D call: TRBD2 (6 bases). This CDR3 is built from 15 residues. The germline V and J ends were trimmed by 1 base and 0 bases, with 10 bases remaining between them. Germline values: CDR1 SGHTA, CDR2 FQGNSA. CDR3: CASSLVAGSSYEQYF. The CDR3 nucleotides are TGTGCCAGCAGCTTAGTCGCGGGAAGCTCCTACGAGCAGTACTTC.

The V and J genes are TRBV6-2 or TRBV6-3 and TRBJ2-2; perhaps TRBD1 as D (6 bases). V shed 6 bases and J shed 4 bases, with 18 bases lying between them. This CDR3 region has 16 residues. Germline values: CDR1 MNHEY, CDR2 SVGEGT. CDR3 bases: TGTGCCAGCAGCCGATCTTCAGGGGCACTCACCGGGGAGCTGTTTTTT. Protein product: CASSRSSGALTGELFF.

The chain employs TRBV24-1 and TRBJ2-2; D is perhaps TRBD2 (5 bases). Germline V gives CDR1 KGHDR, CDR2 SFDVKD. The V gene lost 7 bases and the J gene lost 8 bases, with 22 bases spanning the gap. The CDR3 spans 16 residues. DNA of the CDR3: TGTGCCACCAGCGTATCGGACTCCAACAAAATGGGGGAGCTGTTTTTT. This sequence encodes CATSVSDSNKMGELFF.

The chain employs TRBV28 and TRBJ1-2, with TRBD1 as a possible D gene (6 bases). The V end was cut by 5 bases, the J end by 4 bases, with 20 bases between. Per germline, CDR1 MDHEN and CDR2 SYDVKM. The CDR3 covers 16 residues. CDR3 amino acids: CASSQPITGGRYGYTF. In DNA form, the CDR3 reads TGTGCCAGCAGTCAACCAATTACGGGGGGGCGCTATGGCTACACCTTC.